This T cell receptor (beta chain) emerged from a study of regulatory and conventional T cells in breast cancer. TCRdb reprocessed the PCR reads via MiXCR and lists one record per CDR3 protein. In the table there are 9,500 to 11,000 distinct CDR3 sequences, about 34% of which are singletons. In regard to this clonotype: This may be a read error, as it is one base from a much larger clone.

The V gene's germline CDR1 is DFQATT and CDR2 SNEGSKA (reference sequence). The length of the CDR3 is 13 residues. This chain uses TRBV20-1 with TRBJ2-3; 10 bases match TRBD2. The receptor was isolated from a male donor in good health. The specimen was conventional T cells from blood. DNA for the CDR3: TGCAGTGCTTTAGCGGGGGGCACAGATACGCGGTATTTT. Its translation: CSALAGGTDTRYF.